The table lists the clone carrying this T cell receptor beta chain with many counts. The antigen remains undetermined. This sample was included in a study of T cell repertoires in cytomegalovirus infection. Study as a whole: The study used recently identified HLA-C-restricted and well-studied HLA-B-restricted CMV epitopes. Based on public TCR beta signatures, there were indications of CMV infection and of a matching HLA type. General study findings and limits: Pooled public TCR beta family frequency picked out CMV carriers with the relevant HLA.

The V end lost 2 bases, the J end lost 1 base, and 3 bases lay between the germline ends. The germline gives CDR1 SGHNT, CDR2 YENEEA. This CDR3 is 14 amino acids long. In TCRdb, the reads were re-called with MiXCR into one record per CDR3 protein. The sample has about 500,000 distinct CDR3 sequences, 33% seen once. This sequence joins TRBV11-3 and TRBJ2-6; unclear D gene. The clonotype was recovered from a human donor in good health (CMV status not recorded). Some clones in this sample may be carry-over from other donors' samples. The source material was cultured PBMCs, sampled from culture after CMV antigen stimulation. CDR3 nucleotide sequence: TGTGCCAGCAGCTTAATATCTGGGGCCAACGTCCTGACTTTC. Residues: CASSLISGANVLTF.